This TCR beta chain was found in a study of shared clonotypes between healthy human individuals. Study findings and constraints: Shared across several donors were around 5% of the naive CD4 clonotypes.

Several immunoSEQ plates held equal portions of the genomic DNA taken from each subset. TCRdb keeps only in-frame clones here, not all; method: immunoSEQ multiplex PCR. This table has about 770,000 clones, approximately 72% appearing once. V was cut by 4 bases and J by 3 bases, with 13 bases left in between. The CDR3 is 15 residues long. Germline V CDR1 and CDR2: MNHEY, SMNVEV (reference sequence). Both subsets, CD45RA+ naive and CD45RA-negative memory, were split from the CD4+ cells. As concerns this clone: Its antigen remains unidentified.

This chain joins TRBV27 and TRBJ1-3; a weak D match, TRBD1 (5 bases). The sample comprised memory CD4+ T cells sorted from blood. Specified subset: CD45RA-negative fraction. This TCR came from a woman aged 30 to 39 in good health. CDR3 amino acids: CASSSTPGFGNTIYF. The CDR3 DNA reads as TGTGCCAGCAGTTCCACCCCAGGGTTTGGAAACACCATATATTTT.